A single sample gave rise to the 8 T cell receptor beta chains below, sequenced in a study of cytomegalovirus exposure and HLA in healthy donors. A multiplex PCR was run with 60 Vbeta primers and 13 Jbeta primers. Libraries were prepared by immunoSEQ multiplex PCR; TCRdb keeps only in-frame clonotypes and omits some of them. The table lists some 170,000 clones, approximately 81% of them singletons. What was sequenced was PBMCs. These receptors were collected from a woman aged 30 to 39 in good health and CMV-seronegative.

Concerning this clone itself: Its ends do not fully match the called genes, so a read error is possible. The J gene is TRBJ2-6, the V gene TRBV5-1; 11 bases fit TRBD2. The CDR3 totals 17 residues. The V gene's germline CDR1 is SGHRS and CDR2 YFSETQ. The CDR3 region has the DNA TGCGCCAGCAGCTTGGGACTAGCGGGGTCTGGGGCCAACGGCCTGACTTTC. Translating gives CASSLGLAGSGANGLTF.

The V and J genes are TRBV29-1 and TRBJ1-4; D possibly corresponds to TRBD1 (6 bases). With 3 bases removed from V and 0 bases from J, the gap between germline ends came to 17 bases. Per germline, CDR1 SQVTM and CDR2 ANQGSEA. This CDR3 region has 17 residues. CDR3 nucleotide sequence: TGCAGCGTTGACGCACCGGGACAAATTGCAACTAATGAAAAACTGTTTTTT. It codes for CSVDAPGQIATNEKLFF.

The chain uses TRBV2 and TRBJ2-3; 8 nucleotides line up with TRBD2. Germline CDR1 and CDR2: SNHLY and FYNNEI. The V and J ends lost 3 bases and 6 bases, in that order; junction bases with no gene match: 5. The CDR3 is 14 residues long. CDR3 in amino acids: CASSDGGRRDTQYF. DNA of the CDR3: TGTGCCAGCAGTGACGGCGGGAGGAGGGATACGCAGTATTTT.

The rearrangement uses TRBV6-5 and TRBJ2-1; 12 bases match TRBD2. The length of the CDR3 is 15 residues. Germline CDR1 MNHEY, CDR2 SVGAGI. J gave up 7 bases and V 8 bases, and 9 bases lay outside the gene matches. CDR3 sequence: CASGVTSGGKNEQFF. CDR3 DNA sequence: TGTGCCAGCGGAGTGACTAGCGGGGGAAAGAATGAGCAGTTCTTC.

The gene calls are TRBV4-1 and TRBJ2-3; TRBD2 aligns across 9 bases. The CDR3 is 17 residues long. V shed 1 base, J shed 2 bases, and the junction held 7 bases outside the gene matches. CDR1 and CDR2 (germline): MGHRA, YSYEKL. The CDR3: CASSQVGAGGDTDTQYF. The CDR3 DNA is TGCGCCAGCAGCCAAGTGGGGGCGGGAGGGGACACAGATACGCAGTATTTT.

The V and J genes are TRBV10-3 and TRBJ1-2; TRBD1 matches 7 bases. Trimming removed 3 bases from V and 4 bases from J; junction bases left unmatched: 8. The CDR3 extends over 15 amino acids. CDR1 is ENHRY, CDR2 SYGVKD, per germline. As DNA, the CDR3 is TGTGCCATCAGTGACCCAGGGGGACTGATCTATGGCTACACCTTC. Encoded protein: CAISDPGGLIYGYTF.

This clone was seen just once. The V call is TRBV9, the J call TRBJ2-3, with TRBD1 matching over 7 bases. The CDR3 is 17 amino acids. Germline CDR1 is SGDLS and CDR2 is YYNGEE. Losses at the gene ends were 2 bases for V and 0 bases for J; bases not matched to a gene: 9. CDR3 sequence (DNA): TGTGCCAGCAGCGTCCGGGGACAGCTCTCGAGCACAGATACGCAGTATTTT. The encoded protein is CASSVRGQLSSTDTQYF.

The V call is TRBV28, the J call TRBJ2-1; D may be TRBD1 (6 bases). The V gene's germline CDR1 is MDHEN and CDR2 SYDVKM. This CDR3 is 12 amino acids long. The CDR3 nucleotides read TGTGCGGTTGGCAGGGGATACGATGAGCAGTTCTTC. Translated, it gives CAVGRGYDEQFF.